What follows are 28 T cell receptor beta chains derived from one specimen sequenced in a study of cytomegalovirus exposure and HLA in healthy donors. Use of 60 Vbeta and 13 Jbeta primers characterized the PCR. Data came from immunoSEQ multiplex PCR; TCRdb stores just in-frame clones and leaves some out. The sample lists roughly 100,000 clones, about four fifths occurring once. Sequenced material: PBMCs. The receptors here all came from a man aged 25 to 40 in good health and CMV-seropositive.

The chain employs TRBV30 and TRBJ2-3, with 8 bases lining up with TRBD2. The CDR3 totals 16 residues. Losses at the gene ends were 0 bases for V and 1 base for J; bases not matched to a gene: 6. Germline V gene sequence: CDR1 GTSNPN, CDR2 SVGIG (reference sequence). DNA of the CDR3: TGTGCCTGGAGTGTACGGGGGGGAGGGGGCACAGATACGCAGTATTTT. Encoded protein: CAWSVRGGGGTDTQYF.

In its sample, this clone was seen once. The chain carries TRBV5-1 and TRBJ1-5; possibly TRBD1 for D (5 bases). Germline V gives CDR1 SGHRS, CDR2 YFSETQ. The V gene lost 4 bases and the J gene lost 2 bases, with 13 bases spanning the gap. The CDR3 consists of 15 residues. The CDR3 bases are TGCGCCAGCAGCCCCTCAGGGTCGGGCAATCAGCCCCAGCATTTT. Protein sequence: CASSPSGSGNQPQHF.

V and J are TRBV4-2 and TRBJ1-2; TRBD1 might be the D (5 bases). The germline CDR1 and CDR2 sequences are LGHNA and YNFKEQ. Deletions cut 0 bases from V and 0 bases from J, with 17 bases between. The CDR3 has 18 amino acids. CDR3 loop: CASSQEAVTGPTNYGYTF. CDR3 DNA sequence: TGTGCCAGCAGCCAAGAAGCAGTTACAGGACCGACTAACTATGGCTACACCTTC.

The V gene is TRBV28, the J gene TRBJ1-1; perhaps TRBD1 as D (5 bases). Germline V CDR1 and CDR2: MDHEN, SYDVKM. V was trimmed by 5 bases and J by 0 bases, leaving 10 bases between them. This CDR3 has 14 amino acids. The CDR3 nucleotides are TGTGCCAGCAGTCGACAGCTCATGAACACTGAAGCTTTCTTT. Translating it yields CASSRQLMNTEAFF.

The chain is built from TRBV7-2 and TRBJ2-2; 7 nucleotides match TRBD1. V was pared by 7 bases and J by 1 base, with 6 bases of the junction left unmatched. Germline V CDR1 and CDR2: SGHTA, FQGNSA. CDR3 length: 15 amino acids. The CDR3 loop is CASTSRDRNTGELFF. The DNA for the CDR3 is TGTGCCAGCACCAGCCGGGACAGGAACACCGGGGAGCTGTTTTTT.

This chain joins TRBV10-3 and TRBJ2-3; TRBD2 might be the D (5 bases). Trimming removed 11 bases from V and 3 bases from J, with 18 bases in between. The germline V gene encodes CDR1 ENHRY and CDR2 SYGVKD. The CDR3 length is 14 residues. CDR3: CALKEREETDTQYF. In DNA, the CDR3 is TGTGCCTTAAAGGAGAGGGAAGAAACAGATACGCAGTATTTT.

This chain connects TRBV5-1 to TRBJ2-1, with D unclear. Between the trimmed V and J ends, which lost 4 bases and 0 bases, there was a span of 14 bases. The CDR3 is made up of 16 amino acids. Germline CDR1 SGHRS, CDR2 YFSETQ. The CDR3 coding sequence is TGCGCCAGCAGCGGAGCTTATCCGAGCTCCTACAATGAGCAGTTCTTC. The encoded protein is CASSGAYPSSYNEQFF.

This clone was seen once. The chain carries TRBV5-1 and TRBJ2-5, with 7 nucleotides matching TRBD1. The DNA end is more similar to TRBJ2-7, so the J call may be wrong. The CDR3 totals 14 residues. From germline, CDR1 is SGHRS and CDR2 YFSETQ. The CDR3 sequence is CASSLEQGISEQYF. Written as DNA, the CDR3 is TGCGCCAGCAGCTTGGAACAGGGGATCTCCGAGCAGTACTTC.

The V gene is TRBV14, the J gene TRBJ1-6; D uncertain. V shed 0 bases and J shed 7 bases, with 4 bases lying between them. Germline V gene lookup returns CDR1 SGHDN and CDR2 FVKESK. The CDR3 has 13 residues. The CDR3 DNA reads TGTGCCAGCAGCCAAGAACAGAATTCACCCCTCCACTTT. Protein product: CASSQEQNSPLHF.

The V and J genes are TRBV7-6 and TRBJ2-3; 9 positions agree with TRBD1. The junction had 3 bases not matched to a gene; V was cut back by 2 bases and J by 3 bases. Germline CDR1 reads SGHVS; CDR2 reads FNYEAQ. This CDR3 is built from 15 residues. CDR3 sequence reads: CASSLTGGLTDTQYF. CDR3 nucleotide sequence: TGTGCCAGCAGCTTAACAGGGGGCTTAACAGATACGCAGTATTTT.

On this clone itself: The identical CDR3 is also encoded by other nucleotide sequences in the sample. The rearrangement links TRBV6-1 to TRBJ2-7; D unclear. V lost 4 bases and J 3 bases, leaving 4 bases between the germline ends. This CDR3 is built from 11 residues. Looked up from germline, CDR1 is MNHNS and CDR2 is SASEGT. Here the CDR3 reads CASSASYEQYF. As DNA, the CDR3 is TGTGCCAGCAGTGCCAGCTACGAGCAGTACTTC.

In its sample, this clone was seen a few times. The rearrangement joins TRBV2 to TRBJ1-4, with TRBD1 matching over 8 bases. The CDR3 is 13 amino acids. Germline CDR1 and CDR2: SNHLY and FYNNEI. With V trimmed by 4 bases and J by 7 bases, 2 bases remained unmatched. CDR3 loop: CASSGQGSEKLFF. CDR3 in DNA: TGTGCCAGCAGTGGACAGGGGAGTGAAAAACTGTTTTTT.

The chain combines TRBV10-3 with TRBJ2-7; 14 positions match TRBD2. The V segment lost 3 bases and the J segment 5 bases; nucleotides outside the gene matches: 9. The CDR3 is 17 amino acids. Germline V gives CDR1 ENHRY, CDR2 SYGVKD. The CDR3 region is CAISDLGLAGGRNEQYF. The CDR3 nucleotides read TGTGCCATCAGTGATCTCGGACTAGCGGGAGGTAGAAACGAGCAGTACTTC.

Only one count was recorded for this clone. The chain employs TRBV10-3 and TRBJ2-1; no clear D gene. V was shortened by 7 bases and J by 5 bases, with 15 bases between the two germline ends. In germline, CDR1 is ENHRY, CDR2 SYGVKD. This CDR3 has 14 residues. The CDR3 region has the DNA TGTGCCATCACGTCCGGCGCAGACAACAATGAGCAGTTCTTC. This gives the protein CAITSGADNNEQFF.

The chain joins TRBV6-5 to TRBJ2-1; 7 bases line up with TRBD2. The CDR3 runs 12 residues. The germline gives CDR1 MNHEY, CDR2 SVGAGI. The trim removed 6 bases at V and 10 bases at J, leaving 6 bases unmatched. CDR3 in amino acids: CASRNEREEQFF. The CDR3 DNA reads TGTGCCAGCAGGAACGAGCGGGAAGAGCAGTTCTTC.

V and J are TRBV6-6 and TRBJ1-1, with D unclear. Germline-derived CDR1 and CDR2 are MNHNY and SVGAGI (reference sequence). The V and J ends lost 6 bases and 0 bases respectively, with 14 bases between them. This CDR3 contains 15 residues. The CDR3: CASRGREGMNTEAFF. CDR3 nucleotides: TGTGCCAGCAGAGGGCGGGAAGGGATGAACACTGAAGCTTTCTTT.

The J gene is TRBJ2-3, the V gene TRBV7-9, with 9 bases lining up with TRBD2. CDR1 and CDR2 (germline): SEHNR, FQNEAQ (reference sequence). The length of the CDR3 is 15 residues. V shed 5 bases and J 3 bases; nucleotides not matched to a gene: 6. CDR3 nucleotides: TGTGCCAGCAGCCACACTAGCGGGCAGACAGATACGCAGTATTTT. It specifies CASSHTSGQTDTQYF.

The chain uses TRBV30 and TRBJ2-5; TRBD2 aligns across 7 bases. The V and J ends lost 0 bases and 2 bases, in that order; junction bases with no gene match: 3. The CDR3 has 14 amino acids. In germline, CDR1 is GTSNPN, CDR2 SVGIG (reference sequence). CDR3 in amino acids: CAWSVTSAQETQYF. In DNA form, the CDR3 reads TGTGCCTGGAGTGTTACTAGCGCACAAGAGACCCAGTACTTC.

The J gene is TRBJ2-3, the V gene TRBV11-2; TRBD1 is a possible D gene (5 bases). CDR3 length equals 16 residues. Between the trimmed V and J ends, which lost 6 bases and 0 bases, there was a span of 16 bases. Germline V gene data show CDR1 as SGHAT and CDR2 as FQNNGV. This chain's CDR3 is CASSPQVAGSTDTQYF. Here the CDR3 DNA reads TGTGCCAGCAGTCCTCAAGTCGCAGGGAGCACAGATACGCAGTATTTT.

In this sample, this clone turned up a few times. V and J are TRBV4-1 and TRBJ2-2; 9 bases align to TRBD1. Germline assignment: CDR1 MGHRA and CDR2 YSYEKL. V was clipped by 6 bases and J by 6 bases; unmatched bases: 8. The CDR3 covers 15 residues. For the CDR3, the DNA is TGCGCCAGCAGACAGGGACAGGGAAAGGCCGGGGAGCTGTTTTTT. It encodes CASRQGQGKAGELFF.

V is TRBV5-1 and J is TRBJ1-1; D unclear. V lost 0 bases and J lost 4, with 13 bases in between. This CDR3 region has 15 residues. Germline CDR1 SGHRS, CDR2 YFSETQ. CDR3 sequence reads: CASSLVDSLATEAFF. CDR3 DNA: TGCGCCAGCAGCTTGGTTGACTCCCTGGCCACTGAAGCTTTCTTT.

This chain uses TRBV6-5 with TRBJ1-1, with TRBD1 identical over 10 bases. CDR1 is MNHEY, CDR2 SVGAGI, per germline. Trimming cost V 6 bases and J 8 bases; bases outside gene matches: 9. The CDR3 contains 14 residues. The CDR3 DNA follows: TGTGCCAGCAGGTCGGACAGGGGGGGTCGAGAAGCTTTCTTT. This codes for CASRSDRGGREAFF.

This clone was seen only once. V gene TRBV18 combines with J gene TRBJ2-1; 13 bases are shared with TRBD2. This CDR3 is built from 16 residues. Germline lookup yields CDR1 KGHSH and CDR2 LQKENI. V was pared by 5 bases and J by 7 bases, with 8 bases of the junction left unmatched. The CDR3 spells CASSDGLAGVRNEQFF. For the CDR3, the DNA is TGTGCCAGCTCAGACGGACTAGCGGGAGTTCGGAATGAGCAGTTCTTC. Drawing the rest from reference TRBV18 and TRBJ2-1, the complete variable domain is NAGVMQNPRHLVRRRGQEARLRCSPMKGHSHVYWYRQLPEEGLKFMVYLQKENIIDESGMPKERFSAEFPKEGPSILRIQQVVRGDSAAYFCASSDGLAGVRNEQFFGPGTRLTVL.

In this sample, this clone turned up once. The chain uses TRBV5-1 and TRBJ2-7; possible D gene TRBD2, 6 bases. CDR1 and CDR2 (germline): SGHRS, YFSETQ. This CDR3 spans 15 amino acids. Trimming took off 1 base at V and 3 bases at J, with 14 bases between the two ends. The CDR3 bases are TGCGCCAGCAGCTTGATTGGAGGGGTTTACTACGAGCAGTACTTC. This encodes CASSLIGGVYYEQYF.

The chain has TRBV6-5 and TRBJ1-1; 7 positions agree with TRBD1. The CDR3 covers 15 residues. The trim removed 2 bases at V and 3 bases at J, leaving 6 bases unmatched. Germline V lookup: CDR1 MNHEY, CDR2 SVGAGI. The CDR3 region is CASSYLTGKDTEAFF. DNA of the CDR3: TGTGCCAGCAGTTACCTGACAGGGAAGGACACTGAAGCTTTCTTT.

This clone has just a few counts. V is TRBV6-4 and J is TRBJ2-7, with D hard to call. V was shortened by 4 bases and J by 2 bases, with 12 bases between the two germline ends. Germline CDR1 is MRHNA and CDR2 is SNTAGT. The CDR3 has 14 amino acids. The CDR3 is CASSVRFVTYEQYF. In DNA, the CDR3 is TGTGCCAGCAGTGTCAGGTTTGTTACCTACGAGCAGTACTTC.

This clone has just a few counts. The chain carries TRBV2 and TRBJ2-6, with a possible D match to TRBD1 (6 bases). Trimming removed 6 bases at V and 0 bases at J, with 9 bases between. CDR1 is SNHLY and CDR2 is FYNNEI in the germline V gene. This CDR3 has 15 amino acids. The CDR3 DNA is TGTGCCAGCAGGCAACAGGGCTCTGGGGCCAACGTCCTGACTTTC. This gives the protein CASRQQGSGANVLTF.

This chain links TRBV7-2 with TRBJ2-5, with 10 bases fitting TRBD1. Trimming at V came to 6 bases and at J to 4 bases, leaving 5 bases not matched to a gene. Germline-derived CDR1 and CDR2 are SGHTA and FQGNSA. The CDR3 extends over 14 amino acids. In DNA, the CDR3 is TGTGCCAGCAGGATGACAGGGGGCAGAGAGACCCAGTACTTC. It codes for CASRMTGGRETQYF.